This T cell receptor beta chain is from a study of shared clonotypes between healthy human individuals. The V and J ends lost 6 bases and 8 bases respectively, with 19 bases between them. Looked up from germline, CDR1 is MNHEY and CDR2 is SVGAGI. This CDR3 spans 14 amino acids. Produced via immunoSEQ multiplex PCR; TCRdb's table is partial and in-frame only. The sample shows some 2.3 million clones, roughly 93% of them seen only once. The chain has TRBV6-5 and TRBJ1-2; maybe TRBD1 (5 bases). Material: naive CD4+ T cells from PBMCs. The subset was: CD45RA+ positively selected. This TCR was sampled from a man between 18 and 29 years old in good health. Some clones in this sample may be carry-over from other donors' samples. The CDR3 nucleotides are TGTGCCAGCAGCTCTCACGAGGGGATCGGCGGCTACACCTTC. Translation gives CASSSHEGIGGYTF.